These T cell receptor beta chains were read from a single sample in a study of T cells in Graves' hyperthyroidism and ophthalmopathy. TCRdb analysed the multiplex PCR reads with MiXCR anew, one entry per CDR3 protein. The sample lists around 300,000 distinct CDR3 sequences; roughly 13% were seen once. The sample was blood. These TCRs come from a woman aged 25 to 45 with Graves' hyperthyroidism. CDR3s include the opening cysteine and the closing phenylalanine or tryptophan. The order of the fields is J gene, D gene, CDR3 length, V gene, clone size, CDR3 protein, CDR3 DNA. A D gene is named only where the DNA matches it firmly. A row's size may be missing; if present it is once, few, many or a size class.

TRBJ2-3 | - | 16 | TRBV5-6 | - | CASSLKLEARTDTQYF | TGTGCCAGCAGCTTGAAGTTAGAGGCTCGCACAGATACGCAGTATTTT
TRBJ1-5 | - | 14 | TRBV12-3/TRBV12-4 | many | CASSMSVGFRLQHF | TGTGCCAGCAGTATGAGTGTAGGGTTTCGTCTCCAGCATTTT
TRBJ1-5 | - | 19 | TRBV6-1 | many | CASLNVRAVNSPPNQPQHF | TGTGCCAGCCTAAACGTCAGAGCCGTGAACAGTCCCCCCAATCAGCCCCAGCATTTT
TRBJ1-4 | TRBD1 | 15 | TRBV7-2 | many | CASSVQGATNEKLFF | TGTGCCAGCAGCGTACAGGGGGCAACTAATGAAAAACTGTTTTTT
TRBJ2-2 | TRBD2 | 18 | TRBV25-1 | few | CASPQSRPSGRRPGELFF | TGTGCCAGCCCCCAATCCCGGCCTAGCGGGAGACGGCCCGGGGAGCTGTTTTTT
TRBJ2-3 | TRBD2 | 15 | TRBV7-2 | - | CASSHPSGIEDTQYF | TGTGCCAGCAGCCACCCCAGCGGGATCGAAGATACGCAGTATTTT
TRBJ2-1 | TRBD2 | 15 | TRBV7-2 | once | CASSLVVAGFSTQFF | TGTGCCAGCAGCTTAGTCGTAGCGGGATTTAGTACGCAGTTCTTC
TRBJ2-7 | TRBD2 | 18 | TRBV12-3/TRBV12-4 | many | CASSSTRRASGRKYEQYF | TGTGCCAGCAGTTCCACCCGACGGGCTAGCGGGAGGAAGTACGAGCAGTACTTC
TRBJ2-7 | - | 12 | TRBV4-1 | few | CASRGHDYEQYF | TGCGCCAGCAGGGGACATGACTACGAGCAGTACTTC
TRBJ2-7 | TRBD1 | 13 | TRBV28 | many | CASSSSRGPEQYF | TGTGCCAGCAGTTCCTCCAGGGGGCCTGAGCAGTACTTC
TRBJ1-1 | - | 15 | TRBV7-9 | few | CASGPDLSMNTEAFF | TGTGCCAGTGGGCCAGACCTCTCGATGAACACTGAAGCTTTCTTT
TRBJ2-2 | TRBD1 | 12 | TRBV20-1 | few | CSADRVPGELFF | TGCAGTGCAGACAGGGTGCCCGGGGAGCTGTTTTTT
TRBJ2-2 | - | 15 | TRBV7-9 | - | CASSSGELRTGELFF | TGTGCCAGCAGCTCAGGGGAATTGAGGACCGGGGAGCTGTTTTTT
TRBJ2-7 | - | 15 | TRBV27 | few | CASSQDSLTSYEQYF | TGTGCCAGCAGTCAAGACAGCCTGACCTCCTACGAGCAGTACTTC
TRBJ2-1 | TRBD2 | 15 | TRBV6-4 | - | CASSDPEGGSNEQFF | TGTGCCAGCAGTGACCCTGAGGGAGGGTCGAATGAGCAGTTCTTC
TRBJ2-5 | - | 14 | TRBV20-1 | few | CSARPGPMWETQYF | TGCAGTGCTAGACCGGGACCCATGTGGGAGACCCAGTACTTC
TRBJ1-6 | TRBD1 | 15 | TRBV10-2 | - | CASRGRDSYNSPLHF | TGCGCCAGCAGGGGCCGGGACAGTTATAATTCACCCCTCCACTTT
TRBJ2-7 | TRBD1 | 14 | TRBV27 | many | CASSLEGTGNEQYF | TGTGCCAGCAGTTTAGAAGGGACAGGGAACGAGCAGTACTTC
TRBJ2-3 | TRBD1 | 15 | TRBV7-8 | many | CASSLGQGAGDTQYF | TGTGCCAGCAGCTTGGGACAGGGGGCAGGGGATACGCAGTATTTT
TRBJ2-3 | - | 17 | TRBV25-1 | - | CASSASTGSAFTDTQYF | TGTGCCAGCAGTGCATCAACCGGGTCCGCATTCACAGATACGCAGTATTTT
TRBJ1-2 | - | 15 | TRBV27 | many | CASSLRPSNGYGYTF | TGTGCCAGCAGTCTTCGACCTTCTAACGGCTATGGCTACACCTTC
TRBJ2-2 | - | 13 | TRBV27 | many | CASSLWGTGELFF | TGTGCCAGCAGTTTATGGGGAACCGGGGAGCTGTTTTTT
TRBJ2-1 | - | 13 | TRBV29-1 | few | CSVGKRSYNEQFF | TGCAGCGTTGGGAAACGCTCCTACAATGAGCAGTTCTTC
TRBJ1-1 | - | 11 | TRBV29-1 | many | CSGGQNTEAFF | TGCAGCGGCGGTCAGAACACTGAAGCTTTCTTT
TRBJ1-5 | TRBD1 | 15 | TRBV7-9 | - | CASSLGTAYNQPQHF | TGTGCCAGCAGCCTCGGGACAGCCTACAATCAGCCCCAGCATTTT
TRBJ1-2 | - | 15 | TRBV16 | many | CASSQSPGPGHGYTF | TGTGCCAGCAGCCAATCCCCAGGGCCAGGTCATGGCTACACCTTC
TRBJ2-1 | - | 17 | TRBV18 | many | CASSPPWSLGPYNEQFF | TGTGCCAGCTCACCCCCTTGGAGTTTAGGCCCCTACAATGAGCAGTTCTTC
TRBJ2-5 | - | 14 | TRBV24-1 | - | CATSTGGAGGTQYF | TGTGCCACCAGTACCGGGGGCGCAGGGGGGACCCAGTACTTC
TRBJ2-3 | - | 15 | TRBV7-3 | few | CASSLQGLGTDTQYF | TGTGCCAGCAGCCTCCAAGGGCTGGGCACAGATACGCAGTATTTT
TRBJ2-3 | TRBD2 | 14 | TRBV12-3/TRBV12-4 | few | CASTQTSGRHTQYF | TGTGCCAGCACCCAGACTAGCGGGAGGCATACGCAGTATTTT
TRBJ1-1 | - | 16 | TRBV5-6 | once | CASSRQMGSGNTEAFF | TGTGCCAGCAGCCGGCAGATGGGTTCAGGAAACACTGAAGCTTTCTTT
TRBJ2-7 | TRBD1 | 14 | TRBV28 | many | CASRRDRAGGEQYF | TGTGCCAGCAGGAGGGACAGGGCGGGCGGCGAGCAGTACTTC
TRBJ2-2 | - | 12 | TRBV9 | few | CASTPRAGELFF | TGTGCCAGCACCCCTAGGGCCGGGGAGCTGTTTTTT
TRBJ2-7 | - | 15 | TRBV10-3 | many | CAISSGDPLSYEQYF | TGTGCCATCAGTTCGGGAGACCCTCTCTCCTACGAGCAGTACTTC
TRBJ1-3 | - | 15 | TRBV19 | - | CASRREQGSGNTIYF | TGTGCCAGTAGGAGAGAACAGGGATCTGGAAACACCATATATTTT
TRBJ2-5 | TRBD2 | 18 | TRBV3-1 | - | CASSRQLAGGVLQETQYF | TGTGCCAGCAGCCGCCAACTAGCGGGAGGGGTCTTACAAGAGACCCAGTACTTC
TRBJ1-6 | - | 16 | TRBV4-2 | - | CASSQETTYYNSPLHF | TGTGCCAGCAGCCAAGAGACAACGTACTATAATTCACCCCTCCACTTT
TRBJ2-7 | TRBD1 | 14 | TRBV7-9 | - | CASSFPGQGYEQYF | TGTGCCAGCAGCTTCCCGGGACAGGGCTACGAGCAGTACTTC
TRBJ2-1 | TRBD1 | 13 | TRBV14 | few | CASSQQGGGEQFF | TGTGCCAGCAGCCAACAAGGGGGCGGTGAGCAGTTCTTC
TRBJ1-2 | - | 12 | TRBV29-1 | many | CSVRQANYGYTF | TGCAGCGTCCGACAGGCAAACTATGGCTACACCTTC
TRBJ1-5 | - | 14 | TRBV3-1 | - | CASSQGGGNQPQHF | TGTGCCAGCAGCCAAGGGGGGGGCAATCAGCCCCAGCATTTT
TRBJ1-6 | - | 15 | TRBV10-2 | - | CASSESRGYNSPLHF | TGCGCCAGCAGTGAGTCACGGGGGTACAATTCACCCCTCCACTTT
TRBJ2-1 | - | 10 | TRBV12-3/TRBV12-4 | many | CASSLLEQFF | TGTGCCAGCAGCCTACTAGAGCAGTTCTTC
TRBJ2-7 | - | 13 | TRBV7-2 | - | CASSLVSTYEQYF | TGTGCCAGCAGCTTAGTTTCTACCTACGAGCAGTACTTC
TRBJ2-1 | - | 12 | TRBV7-2 | few | CASSSPVGEQFF | TGTGCCAGCAGCTCTCCAGTGGGCGAGCAGTTCTTC
TRBJ1-1 | - | 14 | TRBV7-9 | - | CATAKDGRDTEAFF | TGTGCCACCGCAAAGGACGGGAGGGACACTGAAGCTTTCTTT
TRBJ2-2 | - | 12 | TRBV11-3 | - | CANSPDTGELFF | TGTGCCAACAGCCCCGACACCGGGGAGCTGTTTTTT
TRBJ2-1 | TRBD1 | 15 | TRBV5-6 | few | CASRLTGSSYNEQFF | TGTGCCAGCAGACTGACAGGGAGCTCCTACAATGAGCAGTTCTTC
TRBJ2-1 | - | 14 | TRBV20-1 | many | CSARLNHGWDEQFF | TGCAGTGCTAGATTGAATCACGGATGGGATGAGCAGTTCTTC
TRBJ1-2 | - | 13 | TRBV30 | - | CAWSRDHNYGYTF | TGTGCCTGGAGTCGGGACCACAACTATGGCTACACCTTC
TRBJ1-1 | - | 12 | TRBV25-1 | - | CAWTRGNTEAFF | TGTGCATGGACCAGGGGTAACACTGAAGCTTTCTTT